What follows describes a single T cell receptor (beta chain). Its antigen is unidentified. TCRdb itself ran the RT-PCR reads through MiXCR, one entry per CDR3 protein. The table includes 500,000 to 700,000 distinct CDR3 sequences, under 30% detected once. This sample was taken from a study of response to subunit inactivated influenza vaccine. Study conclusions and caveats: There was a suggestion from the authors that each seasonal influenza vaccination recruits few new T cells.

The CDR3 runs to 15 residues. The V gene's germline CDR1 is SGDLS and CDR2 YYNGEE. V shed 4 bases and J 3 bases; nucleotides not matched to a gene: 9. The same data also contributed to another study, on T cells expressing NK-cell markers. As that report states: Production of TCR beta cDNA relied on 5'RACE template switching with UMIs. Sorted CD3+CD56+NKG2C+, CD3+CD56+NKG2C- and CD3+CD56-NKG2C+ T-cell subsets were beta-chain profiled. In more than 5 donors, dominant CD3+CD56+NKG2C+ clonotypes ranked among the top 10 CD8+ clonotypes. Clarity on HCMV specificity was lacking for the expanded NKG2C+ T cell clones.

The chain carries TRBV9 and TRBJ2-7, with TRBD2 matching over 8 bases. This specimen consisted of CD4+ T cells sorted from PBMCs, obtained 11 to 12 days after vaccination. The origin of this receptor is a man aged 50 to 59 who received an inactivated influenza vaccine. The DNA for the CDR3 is TGTGCCAGCAGCCCAGAGGGGGGACTAGTCTACGAGCAGTACTTC. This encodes CASSPEGGLVYEQYF.